Listed below are T cell receptor beta chains from one sample, sequenced in a study of radiotherapy plus CTLA-4 blockade in lung cancer. Assay used: immunoSEQ multiplex PCR; TCRdb lists only in-frame clones, some missing. This table holds about 93,000 clones, around 90% found once. Source: peripheral blood, taken from a patient treated with radiotherapy plus ipilimumab. The origin of the receptors is a human donor with non-small cell lung cancer that progressed on radiotherapy plus ipilimumab. Both conserved end residues are part of each CDR3. D genes are given only for firm matches. Clone size is not always given. Where it is, it says once, few, many or a class for expanded clones.

.,TRBJ2-7,.,TRBV5-6,TGTGCCAGCAGCCCGATAAGCTCCTACGAGCAGTACTTC,CASSPISSYEQYF
.,TRBJ2-2,.,TRBV7-9,TGTGCCAGCAGCTCACTCTCGACCGGGGAGCTGTTTTTT,CASSSLSTGELFF
.,TRBJ1-1,TRBD1,TRBV6-5,TGTGCCAGCATCCAACTGGACAGGGTGGGCACTGAAGCTTTCTTT,CASIQLDRVGTEAFF
.,TRBJ2-5,TRBD1,TRBV19,TGTGCCAGTAGTATATCGGGACAGGGTCCCCAAGAGACCCAGTACTTC,CASSISGQGPQETQYF
.,TRBJ2-5,.,TRBV6-1,TGTGCCAGCAGTCCCAGGCTGGAGACCCAGTACTTC,CASSPRLETQYF
.,TRBJ1-1,.,TRBV18,TGTGCCAGCTCCCAGGGTATCGGGACTGAAGCTTTCTTT,CASSQGIGTEAFF
.,TRBJ1-1,.,TRBV5-1,TGCGCCAGCAACGGGAACACTGAAGCTTTCTTT,CASNGNTEAFF
few,TRBJ2-5,TRBD2,TRBV27,TGTGCCAGCAGTTTATCAGCGGGAGGGCCTCTCGGGGGGACCCAGTACTTC,CASSLSAGGPLGGTQYF
.,TRBJ2-3,.,TRBV6-1,TGTGCCAGCACGGCGGGCACAGATACGCAGTATTTT,CASTAGTDTQYF
.,TRBJ2-5,.,TRBV7-2,TGTGCCAGCAGCTTTATAGCGAGACAAGAGACCCAGTACTTC,CASSFIARQETQYF
.,TRBJ2-2,TRBD1,TRBV5-1,TGCGCCAGCAGCTTGGAACAGGGGTTCTCCACCGGGGAGCTGTTTTTT,CASSLEQGFSTGELFF
.,TRBJ1-1,TRBD1,TRBV7-9,TGTGCCAGCAGCTTAGGGGACAGGGAAGGGGCGGTCGCTTTCTTT,CASSLGDREGAVAFF
once,TRBJ2-1,.,TRBV18,TGTGCCAGCTCGCCCCTCCAGGGCCCTGAGCAGTTCTTC,CASSPLQGPEQFF
.,TRBJ2-1,.,TRBV15,TGTGCCACCAGCAGCGGTAGCGGTAGGAGCTCCTACAATGAGCAGTTCTTC,CATSSGSGRSSYNEQFF
.,TRBJ1-1,.,TRBV13,TGTGCCAGCAGCTTAGGTATGCAAGAATTTCGCTCTGAAGCTTTCTTT,CASSLGMQEFRSEAFF
.,TRBJ2-3,.,TRBV5-1,TGCGCCAGCAGCTTGGCGTTCTCCACCCCCACAGATACGCAGTATTTT,CASSLAFSTPTDTQYF
.,TRBJ2-3,TRBD2,TRBV5-1,TGCGCCAGCAGCTTGGTGGGACTAGCAGTTAGCACAGATACGCAGTATTTT,CASSLVGLAVSTDTQYF
once,TRBJ2-3,TRBD2,TRBV2,TGTGCCAGCAGTGAAAAGCCGGGACTAGCGGGACCGCGGGATACGCAGTATTTT,CASSEKPGLAGPRDTQYF
once,TRBJ2-7,.,TRBV5-1,TGCGCCAGCAGCTTTGACGGAACCTACGGGCAGTACTTC,CASSFDGTYGQYF
.,TRBJ2-7,.,TRBV1,TGCACCAGCAGCCACGCCCCCGGGGGCAAATCCTACGAGCAGTACTTC,CTSSHAPGGKSYEQYF
.,TRBJ2-1,.,TRBV2,TGTGCCAGCAGGGCTCTCGGGACTGACTACAATGAGCAGTTCTTC,CASRALGTDYNEQFF
.,TRBJ1-5,TRBD1,TRBV18,TGTGCCAGCTCAACGGGACAGGGGGTTCAGCCCCAGCATTTT,CASSTGQGVQPQHF
.,TRBJ2-1,.,TRBV5-1,TGCGCCAGCGGGGTGTCCTACAATGAGCAGTTCTTC,CASGVSYNEQFF
.,TRBJ1-3,.,TRBV5-1,TGCGCCAGCAGCTTGGAAGGACGGAACTCTGGAAACACCATATATTTT,CASSLEGRNSGNTIYF
.,TRBJ1-4,.,TRBV5-1,TGCGCCAGCAGTTATGGGACGAGTGAAAAACTGTTTTTT,CASSYGTSEKLFF
.,TRBJ2-2,TRBD2,TRBV9,TGTGCCAGCAGCGTTCTAGCGGGAGGGCCAACCGGGGAGCTGTTTTTT,CASSVLAGGPTGELFF
.,TRBJ2-6,.,TRBV18,TGTGCCAGCTCACCTCCGGCTTCTGGGGCCAACGTCCTGACTTTC,CASSPPASGANVLTF
.,TRBJ2-2,.,TRBV9,TGTGCCAGCAGCGTAATCCCCCTCGGGTCCTACACCGGGGAGCTGTTTTTT,CASSVIPLGSYTGELFF
.,TRBJ1-2,TRBD1,TRBV4-1,TGCGCCAGCAGCCCCAGCCAAGCACCAGGGGGGGGCTATGGCTACACCTTC,CASSPSQAPGGGYGYTF
.,TRBJ1-1,.,TRBV13,TGTGCCAGCAGCTTAGCAAGGGGAGGCACCGAAGCTTTCTTT,CASSLARGGTEAFF
.,TRBJ1-2,.,TRBV7-9,TGTGCCAGCAGCCGGACACCCTATGGCTACACCTTC,CASSRTPYGYTF
.,TRBJ2-7,.,TRBV5-1,TGCGCCAGCAGCTTTAACCACGAGCAGTACTTC,CASSFNHEQYF
.,TRBJ2-7,.,TRBV9,TGTGCCAGCAGCGTACGGCCAACGGGTGAGCAGTACTTC,CASSVRPTGEQYF
.,TRBJ2-7,TRBD2,TRBV18,TGTGCCAGCTCACCAGGGACTAGCGGGAGCTACGAGCAGTACTTC,CASSPGTSGSYEQYF
.,TRBJ1-1,.,TRBV11-2,TGTGCCAGCAGCTTAGGCGCAGCAAACATGAACACTGAAGCTTTCTTT,CASSLGAANMNTEAFF
.,TRBJ2-7,.,TRBV6-5,TGTGCCAGCAGTGAACAGGGAAGGCAGTACTTC,CASSEQGRQYF
few,TRBJ1-4,TRBD1,TRBV19,TGTGCCAGTAGCGCAGGGGGACTCTTTGGGGAAAAACTGTTTTTT,CASSAGGLFGEKLFF
.,TRBJ2-3,TRBD1,TRBV9,TGTGCCAGCAGCGCCCTCCGGGACAGGGGAACAGATACGCAGTATTTT,CASSALRDRGTDTQYF
.,TRBJ2-3,.,TRBV2,TGTGCCAGCAGCCAACTAGCAAGTAGCACAGATACGCAGTATTTT,CASSQLASSTDTQYF
.,TRBJ2-1,TRBD2,TRBV6-6,TGTGCCAGCAGTAAACTTTGGAGCGGGAGGGCCTACGAGCAGTTCTTC,CASSKLWSGRAYEQFF
.,TRBJ1-5,.,TRBV25-1,TGTGCCAGCAGTGCTCATAGCAATCAGCCCCAGCATTTT,CASSAHSNQPQHF
.,TRBJ1-1,.,TRBV7-9,TGTGCCAGCAGCCGGCTGGGGAGGACTGAAGCTTTCTTT,CASSRLGRTEAFF
.,TRBJ2-1,TRBD2,TRBV5-4,TGTGCCAGCAGCTTCCCCCTAGCGGGAAGGGGTGAGCAGTTCTTC,CASSFPLAGRGEQFF
.,TRBJ1-1,.,TRBV9,TGTGCCAGCAGCATCAGGGCGGGGGAGAACACTGAAGCTTTCTTT,CASSIRAGENTEAFF